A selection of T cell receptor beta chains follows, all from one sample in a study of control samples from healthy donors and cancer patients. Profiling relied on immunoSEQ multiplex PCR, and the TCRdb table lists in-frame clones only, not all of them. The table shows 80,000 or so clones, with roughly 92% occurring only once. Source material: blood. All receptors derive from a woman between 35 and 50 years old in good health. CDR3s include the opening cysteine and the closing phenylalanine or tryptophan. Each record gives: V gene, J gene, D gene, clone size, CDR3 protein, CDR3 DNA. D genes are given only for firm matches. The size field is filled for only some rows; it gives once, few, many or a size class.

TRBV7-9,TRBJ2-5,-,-,CASSFGTGPRETQYF,TGTGCCAGCAGCTTTGGTACAGGGCCACGCGAGACCCAGTACTTC
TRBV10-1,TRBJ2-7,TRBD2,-,CASSAVAGYEQYF,TGCGCCAGCAGTGCGGTAGCGGGGTACGAGCAGTACTTC
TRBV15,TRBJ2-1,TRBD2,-,CATSRVASGSYEQFF,TGTGCCACCAGCAGAGTGGCTAGCGGGAGCTATGAGCAGTTCTTC
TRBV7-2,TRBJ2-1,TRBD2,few,CASSLVVSGSYEQFF,TGTGCCAGCAGCTTAGTTGTTAGCGGGAGCTATGAGCAGTTCTTC
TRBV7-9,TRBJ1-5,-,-,CASSRTEGNQPQHF,TGTGCCAGCAGCCGGACAGAGGGGAATCAGCCCCAGCATTTT
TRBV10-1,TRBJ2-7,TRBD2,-,CASSGRENYEQYF,TGCGCCAGCAGTGGGCGGGAGAACTACGAGCAGTACTTC
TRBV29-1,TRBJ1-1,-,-,CSVAAGQATEAFF,TGCAGCGTTGCCGCAGGGCAGGCCACTGAAGCTTTCTTT
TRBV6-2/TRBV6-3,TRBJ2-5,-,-,CASSQPPQETQYF,TGTGCCAGCAGCCAGCCTCCTCAAGAGACCCAGTACTTC
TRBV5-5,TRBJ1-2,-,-,CASSPSQAPGYTF,TGTGCCAGCAGCCCTTCACAGGCTCCTGGCTACACCTTC
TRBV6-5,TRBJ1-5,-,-,CASRTNSNQPQHF,TGTGCCAGCAGGACAAATAGCAATCAGCCCCAGCATTTT
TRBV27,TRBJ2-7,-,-,CASSTDVTYEQYF,TGTGCCAGCAGTACGGACGTAACCTACGAGCAGTACTTC
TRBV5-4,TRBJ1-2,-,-,CASSPDSNYGYTF,TGTGCCAGCAGCCCGGACAGTAACTATGGCTACACCTTC
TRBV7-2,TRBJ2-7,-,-,CASSLARVNEQYF,TGTGCCAGCAGCTTAGCCAGGGTGAACGAGCAGTACTTC
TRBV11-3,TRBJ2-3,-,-,CASSSFDTQYF,TGTGCCAGCAGCTCTTTTGATACGCAGTATTTT
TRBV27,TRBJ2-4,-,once,CASSPFLGDLAKNIQYF,TGTGCCAGCAGTCCCTTTTTGGGGGACCTAGCCAAAAACATTCAGTACTTC
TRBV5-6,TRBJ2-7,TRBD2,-,CASSLIGSRLANEQYF,TGTGCCAGCAGCTTAATCGGCTCGAGACTAGCGAACGAGCAGTACTTC
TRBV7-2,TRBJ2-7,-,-,CASSLTPGANHEQYF,TGTGCCAGCAGCCTCACTCCAGGGGCGAATCACGAGCAGTACTTC
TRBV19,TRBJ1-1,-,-,CASNQGYTEAFF,TGTGCCAGTAATCAGGGGTACACTGAAGCTTTCTTT
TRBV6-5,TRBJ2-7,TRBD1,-,CASSHGTGGYEQYF,TGTGCCAGCAGTCACGGGACAGGGGGCTACGAGCAGTACTTC
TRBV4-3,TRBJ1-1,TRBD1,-,CASSQDQGAGTEAFF,TGCGCCAGCAGCCAAGACCAGGGGGCAGGCACTGAAGCTTTCTTT
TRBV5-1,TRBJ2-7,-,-,CASSFDGYEQCF,TGCGCCAGCAGCTTCGACGGCTACGAGCAGTGCTTC
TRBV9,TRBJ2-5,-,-,CASSASYGGETQYF,TGTGCCAGCAGCGCCAGTTACGGGGGAGAGACCCAGTACTTC
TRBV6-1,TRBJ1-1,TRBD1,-,CASSESGTANMNTEAFF,TGTGCCAGCAGTGAATCGGGGACAGCCAACATGAACACTGAAGCTTTCTTT
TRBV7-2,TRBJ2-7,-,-,CASSPTLYEQYF,TGTGCCAGCAGCCCGACACTTTACGAGCAGTACTTC
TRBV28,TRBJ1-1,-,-,CASRPGGRLNTEAFF,TGTGCCAGCAGGCCCGGGGGGAGGCTGAACACTGAAGCTTTCTTT
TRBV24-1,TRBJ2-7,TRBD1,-,CATSDRTGREQYF,TGTGCCACCAGTGACCGGACAGGGCGAGAGCAGTACTTC
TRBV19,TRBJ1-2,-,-,CASSPSHGQSYGYTF,TGTGCCAGTAGTCCGTCCCACGGACAGAGCTATGGCTACACCTTC
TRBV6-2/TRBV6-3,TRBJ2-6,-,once,CASSYRGSSGANVLTF,TGTGCCAGCAGTTACAGGGGGAGCTCTGGGGCCAACGTCCTGACTTTC
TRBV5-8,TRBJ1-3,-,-,CASSDAGTSGNTIYF,TGTGCCAGCAGCGATGCCGGGACTTCTGGAAACACCATATATTTT
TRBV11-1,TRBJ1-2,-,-,CASSLPSRYGYTF,TGTGCCAGCAGCTTACCCAGCCGCTATGGCTACACCTTC
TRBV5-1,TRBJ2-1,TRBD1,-,CASSQTGGSNNEQFF,TGCGCCAGCAGCCAAACAGGGGGCTCGAACAATGAGCAGTTCTTC
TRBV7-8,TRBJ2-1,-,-,CASSLARTVQFEQFF,TGTGCCAGCAGCTTAGCAAGGACAGTACAATTCGAGCAGTTCTTC
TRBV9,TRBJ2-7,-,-,CASSPTGTSPYEQYF,TGTGCCAGCAGCCCTACTGGGACTTCCCCCTACGAGCAGTACTTC
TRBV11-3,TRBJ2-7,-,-,CASSLVRTEYEQYF,TGTGCCAGCAGCTTAGTCCGAACGGAGTACGAGCAGTACTTC
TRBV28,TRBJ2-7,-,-,CASSLVQAGQYF,TGTGCCAGCAGTTTAGTCCAGGCCGGGCAGTACTTC
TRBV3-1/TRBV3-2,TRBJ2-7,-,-,CASSREGEQYF,TGTGCCAGCAGCCGAGAGGGCGAGCAGTACTTC
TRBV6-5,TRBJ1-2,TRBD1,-,CASQGGAGYTF,TGTGCCAGCCAGGGGGGCGCTGGCTACACCTTC
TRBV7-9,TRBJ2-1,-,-,CASSSIYRGHNEQFF,TGTGCCAGCAGCTCAATCTACCGGGGCCACAATGAGCAGTTCTTC
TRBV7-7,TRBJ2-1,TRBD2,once,CASGARLAAKWNEQFF,TGTGCCAGCGGAGCTCGACTAGCGGCTAAATGGAATGAGCAGTTCTTC
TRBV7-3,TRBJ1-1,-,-,CASSARQATEAFF,TGTGCCAGCAGCGCCCGACAGGCGACTGAAGCTTTCTTT
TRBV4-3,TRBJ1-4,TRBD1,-,CASSQDGPFQGGNEKLFF,TGCGCCAGCAGCCAAGACGGCCCTTTCCAGGGGGGTAATGAAAAACTGTTTTTT
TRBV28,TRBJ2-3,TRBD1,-,CASRLGQGGRGGDTDTQYF,TGTGCCAGCAGATTAGGACAGGGGGGTCGCGGGGGCGACACAGATACGCAGTATTTT
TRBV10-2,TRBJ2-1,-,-,CASSEHTQFF,TGCGCCAGCAGTGAACATACCCAGTTCTTC
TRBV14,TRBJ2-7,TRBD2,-,CASSHLLAETYEQYF,TGTGCCAGCAGCCATTTACTAGCGGAGACCTACGAGCAGTACTTC
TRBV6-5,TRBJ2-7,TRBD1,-,CASRGTGIYEQYF,TGTGCCAGCAGGGGGACAGGGATCTACGAGCAGTACTTC
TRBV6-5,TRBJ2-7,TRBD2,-,CASSYPSGGADEQYF,TGTGCCAGCAGTTACCCTAGCGGGGGGGCCGACGAGCAGTACTTC
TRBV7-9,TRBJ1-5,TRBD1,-,CASSFALTGGSNQPQHF,TGTGCCAGCAGCTTTGCCCTGACAGGGGGGAGCAATCAGCCCCAGCATTTT
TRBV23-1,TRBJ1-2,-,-,CASTQGGRDGYTF,TGCGCCAGCACTCAGGGTGGGCGGGATGGCTACACCTTC